This TCR beta chain was recorded in a study of T cells in Graves' hyperthyroidism and ophthalmopathy. TCR beta CDR3 region amplification was performed from RNA transcripts. The HTBI primer set drove a first-round RT-PCR of the TCR CDR3. MiXCR, applied by TCRdb to the multiplex PCR reads, yields one record per CDR3 protein. The top ten hold 15% to 20% of the sample, which has about 560,000 distinct CDR3 sequences, 15% to 20% seen once. This clonotype was counted many times. Mismatch with germline at one junction end may stem from a read error. Exclusion of a patient resulted from uncontrolled infection, other autoimmune disease, pregnancy or lactation. Clinicians diagnosed patients from clinical symptoms, serum thyroxine and TRAb, thyroid ultrasound and orbital computed tomography. The PBMCs were sourced from fresh peripheral blood (approximately 9.6 ml). Material: blood. The sequence was obtained from a young woman with Graves' hyperthyroidism.

The CDR3 here is CASSLARDSGLAVYNEQFF. The CDR3 region has the DNA TGTGCCAGCAGCCTAGCCCGGGACTCCGGACTAGCGGTCTACAATGAGCAGTTCTTC. V usage is TRBV7-6 and J usage is TRBJ2-1; 10 bases match TRBD2. The CDR3 has 19 amino acids. Looked up from germline, CDR1 is SGHVS and CDR2 is FNYEAQ. The full variable domain, in which reference TRBV7-6 and TRBJ2-1 provide the parts outside the CDR3, is GAGVSQSPRYKVTKRGQDVALRCDPISGHVSLYWYRQALGQGPEFLTYFNYEAQQDKSGLPNDRFSAERPEGSISTLTIQRTEQRDSAMYRCASSLARDSGLAVYNEQFFGPGTRLTVL.